This paragraph reports one TCR beta chain. The data belong to a study of blood T cell repertoires in COVID-19. Clones were sequenced by immunoSEQ multiplex PCR, and TCRdb holds only the in-frame ones, with some missing. The sample carries roughly 170,000 clones, about four fifths recorded once. Sequencing was performed on peripheral blood. The clonotype comes from a man aged 40-55 years who had recovered from COVID-19.

The CDR3 DNA is TGTGCCAGCAGCGCCAGTCCTTCGAACACTGAAGCTTTCTTT. Protein: CASSASPSNTEAFF. The V gene is TRBV3-1 (or the pseudogene TRBV3-2), the J gene TRBJ1-1; D is unresolved. V was shortened by 5 bases and J by 1 base, with 11 bases between the two germline ends. The V gene's germline CDR1 is LGHDT and CDR2 YNNKEL (reference sequence). CDR3 size: 14 residues.